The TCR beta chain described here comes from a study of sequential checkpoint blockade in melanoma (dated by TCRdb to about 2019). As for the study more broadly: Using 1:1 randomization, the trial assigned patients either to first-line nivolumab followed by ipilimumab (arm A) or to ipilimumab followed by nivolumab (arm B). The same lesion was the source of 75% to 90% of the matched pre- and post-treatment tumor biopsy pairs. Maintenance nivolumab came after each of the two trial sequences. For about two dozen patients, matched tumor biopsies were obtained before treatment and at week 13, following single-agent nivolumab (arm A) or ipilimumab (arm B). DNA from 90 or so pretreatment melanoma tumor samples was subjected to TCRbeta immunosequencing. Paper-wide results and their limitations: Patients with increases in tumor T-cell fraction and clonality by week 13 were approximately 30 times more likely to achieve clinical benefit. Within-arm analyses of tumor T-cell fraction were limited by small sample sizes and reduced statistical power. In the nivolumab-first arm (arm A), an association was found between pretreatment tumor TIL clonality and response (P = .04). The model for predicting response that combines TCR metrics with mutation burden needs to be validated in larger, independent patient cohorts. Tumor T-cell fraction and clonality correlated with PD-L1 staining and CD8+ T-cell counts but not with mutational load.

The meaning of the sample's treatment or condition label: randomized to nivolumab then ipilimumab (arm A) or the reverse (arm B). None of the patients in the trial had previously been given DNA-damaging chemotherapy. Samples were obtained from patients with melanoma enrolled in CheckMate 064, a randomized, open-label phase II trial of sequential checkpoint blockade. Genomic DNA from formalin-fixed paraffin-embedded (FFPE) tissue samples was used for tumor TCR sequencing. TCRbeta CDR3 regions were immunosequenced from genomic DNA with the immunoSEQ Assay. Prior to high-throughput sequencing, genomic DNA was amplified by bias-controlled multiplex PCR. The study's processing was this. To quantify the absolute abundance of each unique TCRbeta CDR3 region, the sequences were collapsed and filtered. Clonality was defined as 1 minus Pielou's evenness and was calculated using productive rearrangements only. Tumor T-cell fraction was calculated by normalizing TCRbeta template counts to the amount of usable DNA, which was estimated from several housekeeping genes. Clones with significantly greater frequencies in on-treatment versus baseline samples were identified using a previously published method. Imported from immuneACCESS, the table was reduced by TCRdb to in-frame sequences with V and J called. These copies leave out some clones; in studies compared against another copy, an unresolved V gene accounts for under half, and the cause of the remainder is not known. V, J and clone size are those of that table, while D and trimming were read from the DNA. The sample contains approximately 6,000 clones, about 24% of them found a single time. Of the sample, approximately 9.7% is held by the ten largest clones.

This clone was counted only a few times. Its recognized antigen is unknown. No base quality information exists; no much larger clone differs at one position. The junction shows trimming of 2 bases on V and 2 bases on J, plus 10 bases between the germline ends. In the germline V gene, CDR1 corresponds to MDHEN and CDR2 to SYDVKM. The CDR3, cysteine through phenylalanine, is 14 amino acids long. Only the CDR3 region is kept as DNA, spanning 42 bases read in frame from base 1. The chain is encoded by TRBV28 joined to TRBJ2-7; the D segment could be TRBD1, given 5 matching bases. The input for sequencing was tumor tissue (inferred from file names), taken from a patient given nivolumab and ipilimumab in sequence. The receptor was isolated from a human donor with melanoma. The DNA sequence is TGTGCCAGCAGTTTAGGGCAGGGCGCCTACGAGCAGTACTTC. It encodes CASSLGQGAYEQYF. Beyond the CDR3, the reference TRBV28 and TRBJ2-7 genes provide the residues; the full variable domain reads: DVKVTQSSRYLVKRTGEKVFLECVQDMDHENMFWYRQDPGLGLRLIYFSYDVKMKEKGDIPEGYSVSREKKERFSLILESASTNQTSMYLCASSLGQGAYEQYFGPGTRLTVT.